Below, 26 T cell receptor beta chains from the same sample are listed, as sequenced in a study of beta chain features in type 1 diabetes. The investigators reverse transcribed all of the isolated RNA, so they sequenced expressed TCRB transcripts. This table comes from immunoSEQ multiplex PCR, and its TCRdb copy is limited to in-frame clones, with some not included. The sample carries hundreds of thousands of clones, over 10% recorded once. The sequencing input was naive CD4+ T cells from blood. The receptor set was obtained from a man between 18 and 29 years old in good health.

The CDR3 spells CASSLYGLAGSYEQYF. CDR3 coding DNA: TGTGCCAGCAGCTTGTACGGACTAGCGGGATCCTACGAGCAGTACTTC. This rearrangement joins TRBV7-2 to TRBJ2-7; 12 nucleotides line up with TRBD2. The CDR3 is made up of 16 amino acids. Germline V gene lookup returns CDR1 SGHTA and CDR2 FQGNSA. V shed 3 bases and J 1 base; nucleotides not matched to a gene: 4.

This clone was observed a few times. The CDR3 DNA sequence: TGTGCCAGCAGCTTAGGACAGAACAATCAGCCCCAGCATTTT. This gives the protein CASSLGQNNQPQHF. The chain links TRBV7-9 to TRBJ1-5, with a tentative D call TRBD1 (5 bases). This CDR3 is 14 amino acids long. Germline CDR1 SEHNR, CDR2 FQNEAQ (reference sequence). V lost 1 base, J lost 3 bases, and 7 bases lay in between.

The V call is TRBV7-6, the J call TRBJ1-5; 10 bases map to TRBD1. Germline V gives CDR1 SGHVS, CDR2 FNYEAQ. V gave up 6 bases and J gave up 8 bases; unmatched junction bases: 10. This CDR3 has 15 amino acids. CDR3 sequence (DNA): TGTGCCAGCAGACTCTGGGGACAGGGGAGAAAGCCCCAGCATTTT. This translates into CASRLWGQGRKPQHF.

V and J are TRBV30 and TRBJ2-5, with 13 bases aligning to TRBD2. With 2 bases clipped from V and 5 bases from J, the junction kept 8 bases outside the gene matches. Germline CDR1 is GTSNPN and CDR2 is SVGIG (reference sequence). This CDR3 comprises 16 residues. CDR3 coding DNA: TGTGCCTGGAGTTACGGACTAGCGGGAGTTGGGGAGACCCAGTACTTC. Its protein is CAWSYGLAGVGETQYF.

This clone was detected only a few times. The chain links TRBV7-9 to TRBJ1-4, with a possible D match to TRBD1 (5 bases). V shed 2 bases and J shed 7 bases, with 11 bases lying between them. The CDR3 is 14 amino acids. Germline loops: CDR1 SEHNR, CDR2 FQNEAQ (reference sequence). The CDR3 DNA is TGTGCCAGCAGCTTACCCGGGGGTGGTGAAAAACTGTTTTTT. Translating it yields CASSLPGGGEKLFF.

This clone was seen more than once but under ten times. The chain links TRBV28 to TRBJ2-7; 8 nucleotides agree with TRBD1. This CDR3 region has 15 residues. The V gene's germline CDR1 is MDHEN and CDR2 SYDVKM. V dropped 6 bases and J dropped 2; count of bases not matched to a gene: 9. The DNA of the CDR3 is TGTGCCAGCAGACAACCGGGACAGGAGACCTACGAGCAGTACTTC. This translates into CASRQPGQETYEQYF.

This chain connects TRBV28 to TRBJ2-1, with no clear D. Trimming pared 2 bases from V and 11 bases from J, leaving 13 bases between. This CDR3 spans 13 amino acids. Germline V CDR1 and CDR2: MDHEN, SYDVKM. As DNA, the CDR3 is TGTGCCAGCAGTTTAACCTCTGAGTCGCAGCAGTTCTTC. Its translation: CASSLTSESQQFF.

The chain has TRBV7-2 and TRBJ1-5, with D unclear. This CDR3 spans 13 amino acids. Trimming shortened V by 2 bases and J by 7 bases, and 9 bases separated the two germline ends. CDR1 and CDR2 (germline): SGHTA, FQGNSA. CDR3: CASSLNGAQPQHF. The CDR3, as DNA: TGTGCCAGCAGCTTAAATGGAGCGCAGCCCCAGCATTTT.

The genes are TRBV28 and TRBJ2-3; a possible D gene is TRBD1 (6 bases). V was pared by 3 bases and J by 3 bases, with 7 bases between. The V gene's germline CDR1 is MDHEN and CDR2 SYDVKM. This CDR3 region has 13 residues. This chain's CDR3 is CASSLQGTDTQYF. The CDR3 DNA reads TGTGCCAGCAGTTTGCAGGGGACAGATACGCAGTATTTT.

This rearrangement joins TRBV4-3 to TRBJ1-1; D ambiguous. Germline values: CDR1 LGHNA, CDR2 YSLEER. The CDR3 totals 15 residues. V was trimmed by 4 bases and J by 0 bases, leaving 12 bases between them. The CDR3 protein is CASSPAVGLNTEAFF. Here the CDR3 DNA reads TGCGCCAGCAGCCCTGCGGTGGGTTTGAACACTGAAGCTTTCTTT.

This clone turned up a few times. The chain links TRBV25-1 to TRBJ1-4; a weak D match, TRBD1 (6 bases). The CDR3 is 15 amino acids. V gave up 1 base and J gave up 7 bases, with 13 bases separating them. Germline V lookup: CDR1 MGHDK, CDR2 SYGVNS. This CDR3 reads CASSELGAGTEKLFF. In nucleotides, the CDR3 is TGTGCCAGCAGTGAATTGGGGGCAGGGACTGAAAAACTGTTTTTT.

This clone turned up a few times. The chain is built from TRBV20-1 and TRBJ2-5; D is ambiguous. The CDR3 covers 10 residues. Germline V gene sequence: CDR1 DFQATT, CDR2 SNEGSKA (reference sequence). DNA for the CDR3: TGCAGAAACTCCGAAGAGACCCAGTACTTC. Translation gives CRNSEETQYF.

This clone was observed a few times. In nucleotides, the CDR3 is TGTGCCAGCAGAGGGACAGCCCAAGAGACCCAGTACTTC. Its protein product is CASRGTAQETQYF. The V and J genes are TRBV6-5 and TRBJ2-5; 7 bases align to TRBD1. After removal of 6 bases from V and 1 base from J, the junction contained 2 bases not matched to a gene. Germline CDR1 is MNHEY and CDR2 is SVGAGI. The CDR3 spans 13 residues.

Only a few counts were recorded for this clone. This rearrangement joins TRBV30 to TRBJ2-2, with TRBD1 identical over 9 bases. V lost 3 bases and J lost 5; bases outside the gene matches: 4. The CDR3 has 14 amino acids. Germline V gene lookup returns CDR1 GTSNPN and CDR2 SVGIG (reference sequence). The CDR3 here is CAWRRQGGTGELFF. The CDR3, as DNA: TGTGCCTGGAGACGACAGGGGGGGACCGGGGAGCTGTTTTTT. The complete variable domain, with remaining parts taken from reference TRBV30 and TRBJ2-2, reads SQTIHQWPATLVQPVGSPLSLECTVEGTSNPNLYWYRQAAGRGLQLLFYSVGIGQISSEVPQNLSASRPQDRQFILSSKKLLLSDSGFYLCAWRRQGGTGELFFGEGSRLTVL.

This clone was picked up a small number of times. This chain joins TRBV2 and TRBJ1-2; no definite D call. Germline V gene data show CDR1 as SNHLY and CDR2 as FYNNEI. V lost 3 bases and J lost 4, with 12 bases in between. The CDR3 spans 14 residues. The CDR3 spells CASSERRRTYGYTF. The CDR3 nucleotides are TGTGCCAGCAGTGAGAGGCGCCGTACCTATGGCTACACCTTC.

V and J are TRBV5-1 and TRBJ2-5; 8 nucleotides align to TRBD2. The germline V gene has CDR1 SGHRS and CDR2 YFSETQ. V lost 0 bases and J lost 5; bases outside the gene matches: 12. CDR3 length equals 17 residues. CDR3 nucleotide sequence: TGCGCCAGCAGCTTGGGCGGGAGGACATTTGGTGTGGAGACCCAGTACTTC. Translating gives CASSLGGRTFGVETQYF.

There are many counts of this clone. The chain links TRBV7-9 to TRBJ2-2; maybe TRBD1 (5 bases). V lost 3 bases to trimming and J lost 1 base, with 12 bases between them. CDR1 and CDR2 (germline): SEHNR, FQNEAQ (reference sequence). The CDR3 runs to 16 residues. The CDR3 spells CASSFDLTGNTGELFF. The CDR3 region has the DNA TGTGCCAGCAGCTTCGACCTTACAGGGAACACCGGGGAGCTGTTTTTT.

With regard to this clone: The same CDR3 is also encoded by other DNA sequences in this sample. CDR3 DNA sequence: TGCAGTGCTAGCAGATACGAGCAGTACTTC. Translated, it gives CSASRYEQYF. The chain is built from TRBV20-1 and TRBJ2-7; D not certain. Germline V gene sequence: CDR1 DFQATT, CDR2 SNEGSKA (reference sequence). This CDR3 region has 10 residues. The germline V and J ends were trimmed by 3 bases and 4 bases, with 4 bases remaining between them.

This clone was picked up a small number of times. The chain uses TRBV27 and TRBJ2-7, with 8 bases that match TRBD1. CDR3 length: 15 amino acids. V shed 5 bases and J 6 bases; nucleotides not matched to a gene: 12. CDR1 and CDR2 from the germline V gene are MNHEY and SMNVEV (reference sequence). CDR3 protein: CASSPLGQGGGEQYF. CDR3 bases: TGTGCCAGCAGTCCCCTCGGACAGGGAGGAGGCGAGCAGTACTTC.

The chain couples TRBV6-5 to TRBJ2-7; 11 bases line up with TRBD2. Germline V CDR1 and CDR2: MNHEY, SVGAGI. The CDR3 is 14 residues long. Unmatched junction bases numbered 3, after V lost 4 bases and J lost 4 bases. CDR3: CASSSLAGAYEQYF. Written as DNA, the CDR3 is TGTGCCAGCAGTTCACTAGCGGGAGCTTACGAGCAGTACTTC.

The V call is TRBV6-5, the J call TRBJ2-3, with a tentative D call TRBD2 (6 bases). The ends were cut back, 5 bases at V and 0 bases at J, with 12 bases in the middle. There are 15 residues in the CDR3. The germline V gene has CDR1 MNHEY and CDR2 SVGAGI. The CDR3 sequence is CASSNRGTSTDTQYF. In DNA, the CDR3 is TGTGCCAGCAGTAACCGTGGGACTAGCACAGATACGCAGTATTTT.

This rearrangement joins TRBV28 to TRBJ1-1; 7 bases fit TRBD1. In germline, CDR1 is MDHEN, CDR2 SYDVKM. The CDR3 is made up of 14 amino acids. V was clipped by 6 bases and J by 3 bases; unmatched bases: 7. CDR3 sequence reads: CASRMGTAYTEAFF. The CDR3, as DNA: TGTGCCAGCAGGATGGGGACAGCTTACACTGAAGCTTTCTTT.

The V call is TRBV30, the J call TRBJ2-1, with TRBD2 matching over 8 bases. Germline V gene lookup returns CDR1 GTSNPN and CDR2 SVGIG (reference sequence). The length of the CDR3 is 16 residues. The V gene end was trimmed by 2 bases and the J gene end by 7 bases; junction bases not matched to a gene: 13. CDR3 amino acids: CAWSLRAGAGWNEQFF. In DNA, the CDR3 is TGTGCCTGGAGTCTTAGAGCGGGAGCCGGGTGGAATGAGCAGTTCTTC.

This clone was counted only a few times. V gene TRBV28 combines with J gene TRBJ2-1; D gene unclear. From germline, CDR1 is MDHEN and CDR2 SYDVKM. The CDR3 runs 14 residues. Trimming removed 6 bases from V and 5 bases from J, with 14 bases in between. DNA of the CDR3: TGTGCCAGCAGGGCCCTTGCGGCCCACAATGAGCAGTTCTTC. This sequence encodes CASRALAAHNEQFF.

The gene calls are TRBV11-3 and TRBJ2-1; D is possibly TRBD2 (5 bases). The CDR3 has 12 residues. The V gene's germline CDR1 is SGHNT and CDR2 YENEEA. V was cut by 2 bases and J by 10 bases, with 9 bases left in between. The DNA for the CDR3 is TGTGCCAGCAGCTTAAATACGGGGGAGCAGTTCTTC. It specifies CASSLNTGEQFF.

The chain uses TRBV6-1 and TRBJ2-7, with 9 bases identical to TRBD1. CDR1 and CDR2 (germline): MNHNS, SASEGT. V lost 5 bases and J lost 2; bases outside the gene matches: 4. This CDR3 has 14 amino acids. In nucleotides, the CDR3 is TGTGCCAGCAGTACCGGACAGGGGACCTACGAGCAGTACTTC. Its protein is CASSTGQGTYEQYF.